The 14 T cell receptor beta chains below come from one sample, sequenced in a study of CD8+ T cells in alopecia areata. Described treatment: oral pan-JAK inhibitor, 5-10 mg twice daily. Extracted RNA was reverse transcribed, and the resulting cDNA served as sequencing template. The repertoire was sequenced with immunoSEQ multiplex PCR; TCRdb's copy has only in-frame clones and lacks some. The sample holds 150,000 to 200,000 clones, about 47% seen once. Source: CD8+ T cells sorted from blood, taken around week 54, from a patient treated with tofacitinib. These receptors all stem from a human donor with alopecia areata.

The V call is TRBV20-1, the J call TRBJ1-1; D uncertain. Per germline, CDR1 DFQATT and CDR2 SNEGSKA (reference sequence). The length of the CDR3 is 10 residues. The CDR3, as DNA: TGCAGGGTCGGGGAGGATGAAGCTTTCTTT. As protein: CRVGEDEAFF.

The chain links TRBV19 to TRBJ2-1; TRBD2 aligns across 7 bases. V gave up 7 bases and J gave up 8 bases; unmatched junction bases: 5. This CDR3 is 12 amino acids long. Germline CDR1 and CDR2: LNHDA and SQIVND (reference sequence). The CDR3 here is CASKLADDEQFF. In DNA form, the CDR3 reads TGTGCCAGTAAGCTAGCGGATGATGAGCAGTTCTTC.

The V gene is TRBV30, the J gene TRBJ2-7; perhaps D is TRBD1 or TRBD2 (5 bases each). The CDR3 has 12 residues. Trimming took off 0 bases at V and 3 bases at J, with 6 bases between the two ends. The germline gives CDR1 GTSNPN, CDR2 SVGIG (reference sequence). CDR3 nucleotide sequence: TGTGCCTGGAGTGTGGGGGTCTACGAGCAGTACTTC. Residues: CAWSVGVYEQYF.

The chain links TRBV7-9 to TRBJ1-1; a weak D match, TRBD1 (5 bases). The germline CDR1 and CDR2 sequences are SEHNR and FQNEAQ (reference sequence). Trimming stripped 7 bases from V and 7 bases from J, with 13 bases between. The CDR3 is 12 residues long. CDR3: CASTFGDGEAFF. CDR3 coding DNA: TGTGCCAGCACCTTTGGGGACGGTGAAGCTTTCTTT.

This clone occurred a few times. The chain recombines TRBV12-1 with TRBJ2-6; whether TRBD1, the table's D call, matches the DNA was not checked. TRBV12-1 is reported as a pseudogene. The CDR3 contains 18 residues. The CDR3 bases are TGTGCCAGCAGCGAGGGGCGGGACAGGGTCTCTGGGGCCAACGTCCTGACTTTC. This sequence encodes CASSEGRDRVSGANVLTF.

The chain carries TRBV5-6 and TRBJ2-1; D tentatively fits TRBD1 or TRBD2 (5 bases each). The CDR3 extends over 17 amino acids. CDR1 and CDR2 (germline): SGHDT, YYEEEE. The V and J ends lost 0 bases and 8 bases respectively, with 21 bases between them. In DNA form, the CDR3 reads TGTGCCAGCAGCTTGGAAGCCCTCAGGGAGTGGCGCGATGAGCAGTTCTTC. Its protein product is CASSLEALREWRDEQFF.

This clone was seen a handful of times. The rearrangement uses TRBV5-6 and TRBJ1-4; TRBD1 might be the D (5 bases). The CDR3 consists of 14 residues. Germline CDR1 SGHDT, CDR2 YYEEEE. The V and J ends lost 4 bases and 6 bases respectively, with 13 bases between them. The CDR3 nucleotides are TGTGCCAGCAGCCCCGGGGGACTGGATGAAAAACTGTTTTTT. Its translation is CASSPGGLDEKLFF.

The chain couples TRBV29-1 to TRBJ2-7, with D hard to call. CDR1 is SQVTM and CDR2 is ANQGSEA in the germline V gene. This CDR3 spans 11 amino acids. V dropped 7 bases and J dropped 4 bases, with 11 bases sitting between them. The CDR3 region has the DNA TGCAGCGCCCGACCAAGGTACGAGCAGTACTTC. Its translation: CSARPRYEQYF.

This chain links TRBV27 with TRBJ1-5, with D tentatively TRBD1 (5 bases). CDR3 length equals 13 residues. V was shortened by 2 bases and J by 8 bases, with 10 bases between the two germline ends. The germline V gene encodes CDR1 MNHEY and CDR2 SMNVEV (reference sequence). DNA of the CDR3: TGTGCCAGCAGTTTAGAGGGGCTGGAGCCCCAGCATTTT. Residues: CASSLEGLEPQHF.

The CDR3 DNA is TGTGCCAGCAGTGAATTGGGGGGGCAAGAGACCCAGTACTTC. It yields the protein CASSELGGQETQYF. The rearrangement links TRBV6-1 to TRBJ2-5, with 7 bases identical to TRBD2. With 2 bases clipped from V and 2 bases from J, the junction kept 2 bases outside the gene matches. Looked up from germline, CDR1 is MNHNS and CDR2 is SASEGT. The length of the CDR3 is 14 residues.

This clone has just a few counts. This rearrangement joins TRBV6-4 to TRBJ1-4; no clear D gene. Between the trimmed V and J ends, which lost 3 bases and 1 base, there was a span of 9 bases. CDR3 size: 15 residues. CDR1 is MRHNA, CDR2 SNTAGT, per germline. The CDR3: CASSEAGRTNEKLFF. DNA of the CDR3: TGTGCCAGCAGTGAAGCGGGGAGAACTAATGAAAAACTGTTTTTT.

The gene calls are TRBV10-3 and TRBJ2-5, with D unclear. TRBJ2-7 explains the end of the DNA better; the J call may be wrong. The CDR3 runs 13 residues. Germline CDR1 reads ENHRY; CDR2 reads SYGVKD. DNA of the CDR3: TGTGCCATCAGTTTGGACGGTTCCTACGAGCAGTACTTC. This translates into CAISLDGSYEQYF.

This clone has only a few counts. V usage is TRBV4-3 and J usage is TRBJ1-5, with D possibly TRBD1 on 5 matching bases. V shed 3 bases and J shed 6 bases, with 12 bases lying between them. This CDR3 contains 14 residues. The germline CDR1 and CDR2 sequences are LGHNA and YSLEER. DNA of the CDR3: TGCGCCAGCAGCCACGGGGCCGCCAGTCAGCCCCAGCATTTT. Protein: CASSHGAASQPQHF.

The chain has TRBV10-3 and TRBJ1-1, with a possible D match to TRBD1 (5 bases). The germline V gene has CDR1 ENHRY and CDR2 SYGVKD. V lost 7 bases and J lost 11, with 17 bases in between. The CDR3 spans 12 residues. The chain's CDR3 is CAITDSIGAAFF. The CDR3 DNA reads TGTGCCATCACCGACAGTATTGGGGCGGCTTTCTTT.